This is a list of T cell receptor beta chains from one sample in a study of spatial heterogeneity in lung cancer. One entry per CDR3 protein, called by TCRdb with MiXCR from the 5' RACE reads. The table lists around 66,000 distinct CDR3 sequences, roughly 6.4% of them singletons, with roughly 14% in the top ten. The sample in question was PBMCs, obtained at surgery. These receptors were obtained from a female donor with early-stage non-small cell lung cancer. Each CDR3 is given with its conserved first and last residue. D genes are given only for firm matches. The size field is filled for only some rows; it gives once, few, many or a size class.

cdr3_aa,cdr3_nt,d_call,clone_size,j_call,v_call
CSAPKGLAGSDTQYF,TGCAGTGCTCCCAAGGGGCTAGCGGGGTCAGATACGCAGTATTTT,TRBD2,many,TRBJ2-3,TRBV20-1
CASSPQTSTDTQYF,TGCGCCAGCAGCCCCCAGACTAGCACAGATACGCAGTATTTT,NA,many,TRBJ2-3,TRBV5-1
CASSLHRGRGETQYF,TGTGCCAGCAGTTTACACAGGGGGCGCGGAGAGACCCAGTACTTC,TRBD1,few,TRBJ2-5,TRBV12-3/TRBV12-4
CASSVTEERGYTF,TGTGCCAGCAGTGTTACGGAGGAGAGAGGCTACACCTTC,NA,NA,TRBJ1-2,TRBV12-3/TRBV12-4
CSACPPTGNNSPLHF,TGCAGTGCTTGCCCCCCGACAGGAAATAATTCACCCCTCCACTTT,NA,many,TRBJ1-6,TRBV20-1
CSASGFRQGLAGVRAHEQFF,TGCAGTGCTAGTGGTTTTAGGCAGGGACTAGCGGGAGTAAGGGCCCATGAGCAGTTCTTC,TRBD2,many,TRBJ2-1,TRBV20-1
CASSLTSSYNEQFF,TGCGCCAGCAGCTTGACTAGCTCCTACAATGAGCAGTTCTTC,NA,many,TRBJ2-1,TRBV5-1
CSALTGGGQPQHF,TGCAGTGCCCTGACAGGGGGCGGGCAGCCCCAGCATTTT,TRBD1,NA,TRBJ1-5,TRBV20-1
CASSEAAGRGGQPQHF,TGTGCCAGCAGTGAAGCGGCGGGCAGGGGAGGCCAGCCCCAGCATTTT,NA,many,TRBJ1-5,TRBV2
CASSQEASGDTDTQYF,TGTGCCAGCAGCCAAGAGGCTAGCGGGGACACAGATACGCAGTATTTT,TRBD2,few,TRBJ2-3,TRBV4-2
CASSFSEGRQETQYF,TGTGCCAGCAGTTTTTCGGAAGGGAGGCAAGAGACCCAGTACTTC,NA,medium-sized,TRBJ2-5,TRBV7-7
CASTGGTATRGNQPQHF,TGTGCCAGCACCGGGGGGACAGCTACCCGAGGGAATCAGCCCCAGCATTTT,TRBD1,NA,TRBJ1-5,TRBV6-6
CASSLAEGVGHNEQFF,TGTGCCAGCAGCTTAGCGGAAGGGGTAGGGCACAATGAGCAGTTCTTC,NA,NA,TRBJ2-1,TRBV7-6
CASSFGTGGNNLSSYNEQFF,TGTGCCAGCAGCTTCGGGACAGGGGGAAATAACCTGAGCTCCTACAATGAGCAGTTCTTC,TRBD1,many,TRBJ2-1,TRBV7-3
CASSLDGNGEETQYF,TGCGCCAGCAGCTTGGATGGAAACGGGGAAGAGACCCAGTACTTC,NA,many,TRBJ2-5,TRBV5-1
CASSPDYGSNYGYTF,TGTGCCAGCAGCCCCGACTACGGATCTAACTATGGCTACACCTTC,NA,many,TRBJ1-2,TRBV11-2
CASSLGVTEAFF,TGTGCCAGCAGTTTGGGGGTCACTGAAGCTTTCTTT,NA,few,TRBJ1-1,TRBV12-3/TRBV12-4
CASRLTSGKGGELFF,TGTGCCAGCAGACTGACTAGCGGGAAAGGCGGGGAGCTGTTTTTT,TRBD2,NA,TRBJ2-2,TRBV3-1
CASSSPTSGSLNEQFF,TGTGCCAGCAGCTCACCGACTAGCGGGAGCCTAAATGAGCAGTTCTTC,TRBD2,many,TRBJ2-1,TRBV7-9
CSARVGGAPSNQPQHF,TGCAGTGCTAGAGTTGGAGGGGCCCCGAGCAATCAGCCCCAGCATTTT,NA,medium-sized,TRBJ1-5,TRBV20-1
CASSQDPQLEAFF,TGTGCCAGCAGCCAAGATCCTCAGCTTGAAGCTTTCTTT,NA,many,TRBJ1-1,TRBV3-1
CASSLSVPYNEQFF,TGTGCCAGCAGCTTGAGCGTCCCCTACAATGAGCAGTTCTTC,NA,many,TRBJ2-1,TRBV11-3
CASSVPQRVKNIQYF,TGTGCCAGCAGTGTGCCCCAGCGGGTCAAAAACATTCAGTACTTC,NA,few,TRBJ2-4,TRBV6-2/TRBV6-3
CASSLRQGRAEAFF,TGCGCCAGCAGCCTCCGACAGGGAAGAGCTGAAGCTTTCTTT,TRBD1,many,TRBJ1-1,TRBV5-1
CASSIAGGSYTF,TGTGCCAGCAGCATAGCCGGAGGAAGCTACACCTTC,NA,many,TRBJ1-2,TRBV11-1
CASRAGVSSTDTQYF,TGCGCCAGCAGGGCGGGAGTTTCTAGCACAGATACGCAGTATTTT,TRBD2,NA,TRBJ2-3,TRBV10-1
CSARDSGPYNEQFF,TGCAGTGCTAGAGACTCCGGGCCTTACAATGAGCAGTTCTTC,NA,few,TRBJ2-1,TRBV20-1
CATIPPGTGELFF,TGTGCCACCATACCTCCGGGGACCGGGGAGCTGTTTTTT,NA,many,TRBJ2-2,TRBV7-9
CASSLALYGNTEAFF,TGTGCCAGCAGCTTAGCGTTGTATGGGAACACTGAAGCTTTCTTT,NA,many,TRBJ1-1,TRBV7-6
CASSSRQGVAKNIQYF,TGTGCCAGCAGTTCCAGACAGGGGGTAGCCAAAAACATTCAGTACTTC,TRBD1,many,TRBJ2-4,TRBV12-3/TRBV12-4
CASSLEGTGQETQYF,TGTGCCAGCAGTTTAGAGGGGACAGGGCAAGAGACCCAGTACTTC,TRBD1,many,TRBJ2-5,TRBV12-3/TRBV12-4
CASSDLAGTNEQFF,TGTGCCAGCAGTGACCTAGCGGGGACCAATGAGCAGTTCTTC,TRBD2,many,TRBJ2-1,TRBV2
CASSVQATSGSGNIQYF,TGTGCCAGCAGCGTCCAAGCAACTAGCGGGAGTGGAAACATTCAGTACTTC,TRBD2,NA,TRBJ2-4,TRBV7-9
CASSSDGTPSEKLFF,TGTGCCAGCAGCTCGGATGGGACACCTTCTGAAAAACTGTTTTTT,NA,NA,TRBJ1-4,TRBV7-6
CASSPGTENTEALF,TGTGCCAGCTCACCAGGAACAGAGAACACTGAAGCTCTCTTT,NA,NA,TRBJ1-1,TRBV18
CASSLVRLAGGHLDNEQFF,TGTGCCAGCAGCTTAGTCAGACTAGCGGGGGGGCATTTGGACAATGAGCAGTTCTTC,TRBD2,NA,TRBJ2-1,TRBV11-2
CASFGPLGANYGYTF,TGTGCCAGCTTCGGCCCTTTAGGGGCTAACTATGGCTACACCTTC,NA,NA,TRBJ1-2,TRBV27
CASSLGARNTEAFF,TGTGCCAGCAGCTTAGGGGCAAGAAACACTGAAGCTTTCTTT,NA,NA,TRBJ1-1,TRBV7-3
CSVDWGQGYNEQFF,TGCAGCGTTGATTGGGGACAGGGTTACAATGAGCAGTTCTTC,TRBD1,many,TRBJ2-1,TRBV29-1
CATQGGSTEAFF,TGTGCCACCCAAGGGGGTAGCACTGAAGCTTTCTTT,NA,NA,TRBJ1-1,TRBV10-3